This T cell receptor beta chain was obtained from a study of cytomegalovirus exposure and HLA in healthy donors. Study results and limitations: As confirmed in vitro, a few CMV-associated chains were specific for CMV antigens. According to a subsequent analysis, TCR clusters from the first cohort were inclined to appear together in the 120 validation repertoires.

The CDR3 runs to 14 residues. Germline values: CDR1 SGHDN, CDR2 FVKESK. V was shortened by 1 base and J by 10 bases, with 13 bases between the two germline ends. Repertoires were generated with immunoSEQ multiplex PCR, while TCRdb's copy carries only in-frame clones and drops some. The data hold around 130,000 clones, with 85% observed a single time. About this clone: Its antigen is not identified.

Sequencing was done on a sample of PBMCs. This sequence joins TRBV14 and TRBJ1-4; no clear D gene. The receptor was isolated from a woman aged 25 to 39 in good health and CMV-seronegative. The CDR3 DNA follows: TGTGCCAGCAGCCAAGCTATGTTGGGAGGAAAACTGTTTTTT. Translated, it gives CASSQAMLGGKLFF.